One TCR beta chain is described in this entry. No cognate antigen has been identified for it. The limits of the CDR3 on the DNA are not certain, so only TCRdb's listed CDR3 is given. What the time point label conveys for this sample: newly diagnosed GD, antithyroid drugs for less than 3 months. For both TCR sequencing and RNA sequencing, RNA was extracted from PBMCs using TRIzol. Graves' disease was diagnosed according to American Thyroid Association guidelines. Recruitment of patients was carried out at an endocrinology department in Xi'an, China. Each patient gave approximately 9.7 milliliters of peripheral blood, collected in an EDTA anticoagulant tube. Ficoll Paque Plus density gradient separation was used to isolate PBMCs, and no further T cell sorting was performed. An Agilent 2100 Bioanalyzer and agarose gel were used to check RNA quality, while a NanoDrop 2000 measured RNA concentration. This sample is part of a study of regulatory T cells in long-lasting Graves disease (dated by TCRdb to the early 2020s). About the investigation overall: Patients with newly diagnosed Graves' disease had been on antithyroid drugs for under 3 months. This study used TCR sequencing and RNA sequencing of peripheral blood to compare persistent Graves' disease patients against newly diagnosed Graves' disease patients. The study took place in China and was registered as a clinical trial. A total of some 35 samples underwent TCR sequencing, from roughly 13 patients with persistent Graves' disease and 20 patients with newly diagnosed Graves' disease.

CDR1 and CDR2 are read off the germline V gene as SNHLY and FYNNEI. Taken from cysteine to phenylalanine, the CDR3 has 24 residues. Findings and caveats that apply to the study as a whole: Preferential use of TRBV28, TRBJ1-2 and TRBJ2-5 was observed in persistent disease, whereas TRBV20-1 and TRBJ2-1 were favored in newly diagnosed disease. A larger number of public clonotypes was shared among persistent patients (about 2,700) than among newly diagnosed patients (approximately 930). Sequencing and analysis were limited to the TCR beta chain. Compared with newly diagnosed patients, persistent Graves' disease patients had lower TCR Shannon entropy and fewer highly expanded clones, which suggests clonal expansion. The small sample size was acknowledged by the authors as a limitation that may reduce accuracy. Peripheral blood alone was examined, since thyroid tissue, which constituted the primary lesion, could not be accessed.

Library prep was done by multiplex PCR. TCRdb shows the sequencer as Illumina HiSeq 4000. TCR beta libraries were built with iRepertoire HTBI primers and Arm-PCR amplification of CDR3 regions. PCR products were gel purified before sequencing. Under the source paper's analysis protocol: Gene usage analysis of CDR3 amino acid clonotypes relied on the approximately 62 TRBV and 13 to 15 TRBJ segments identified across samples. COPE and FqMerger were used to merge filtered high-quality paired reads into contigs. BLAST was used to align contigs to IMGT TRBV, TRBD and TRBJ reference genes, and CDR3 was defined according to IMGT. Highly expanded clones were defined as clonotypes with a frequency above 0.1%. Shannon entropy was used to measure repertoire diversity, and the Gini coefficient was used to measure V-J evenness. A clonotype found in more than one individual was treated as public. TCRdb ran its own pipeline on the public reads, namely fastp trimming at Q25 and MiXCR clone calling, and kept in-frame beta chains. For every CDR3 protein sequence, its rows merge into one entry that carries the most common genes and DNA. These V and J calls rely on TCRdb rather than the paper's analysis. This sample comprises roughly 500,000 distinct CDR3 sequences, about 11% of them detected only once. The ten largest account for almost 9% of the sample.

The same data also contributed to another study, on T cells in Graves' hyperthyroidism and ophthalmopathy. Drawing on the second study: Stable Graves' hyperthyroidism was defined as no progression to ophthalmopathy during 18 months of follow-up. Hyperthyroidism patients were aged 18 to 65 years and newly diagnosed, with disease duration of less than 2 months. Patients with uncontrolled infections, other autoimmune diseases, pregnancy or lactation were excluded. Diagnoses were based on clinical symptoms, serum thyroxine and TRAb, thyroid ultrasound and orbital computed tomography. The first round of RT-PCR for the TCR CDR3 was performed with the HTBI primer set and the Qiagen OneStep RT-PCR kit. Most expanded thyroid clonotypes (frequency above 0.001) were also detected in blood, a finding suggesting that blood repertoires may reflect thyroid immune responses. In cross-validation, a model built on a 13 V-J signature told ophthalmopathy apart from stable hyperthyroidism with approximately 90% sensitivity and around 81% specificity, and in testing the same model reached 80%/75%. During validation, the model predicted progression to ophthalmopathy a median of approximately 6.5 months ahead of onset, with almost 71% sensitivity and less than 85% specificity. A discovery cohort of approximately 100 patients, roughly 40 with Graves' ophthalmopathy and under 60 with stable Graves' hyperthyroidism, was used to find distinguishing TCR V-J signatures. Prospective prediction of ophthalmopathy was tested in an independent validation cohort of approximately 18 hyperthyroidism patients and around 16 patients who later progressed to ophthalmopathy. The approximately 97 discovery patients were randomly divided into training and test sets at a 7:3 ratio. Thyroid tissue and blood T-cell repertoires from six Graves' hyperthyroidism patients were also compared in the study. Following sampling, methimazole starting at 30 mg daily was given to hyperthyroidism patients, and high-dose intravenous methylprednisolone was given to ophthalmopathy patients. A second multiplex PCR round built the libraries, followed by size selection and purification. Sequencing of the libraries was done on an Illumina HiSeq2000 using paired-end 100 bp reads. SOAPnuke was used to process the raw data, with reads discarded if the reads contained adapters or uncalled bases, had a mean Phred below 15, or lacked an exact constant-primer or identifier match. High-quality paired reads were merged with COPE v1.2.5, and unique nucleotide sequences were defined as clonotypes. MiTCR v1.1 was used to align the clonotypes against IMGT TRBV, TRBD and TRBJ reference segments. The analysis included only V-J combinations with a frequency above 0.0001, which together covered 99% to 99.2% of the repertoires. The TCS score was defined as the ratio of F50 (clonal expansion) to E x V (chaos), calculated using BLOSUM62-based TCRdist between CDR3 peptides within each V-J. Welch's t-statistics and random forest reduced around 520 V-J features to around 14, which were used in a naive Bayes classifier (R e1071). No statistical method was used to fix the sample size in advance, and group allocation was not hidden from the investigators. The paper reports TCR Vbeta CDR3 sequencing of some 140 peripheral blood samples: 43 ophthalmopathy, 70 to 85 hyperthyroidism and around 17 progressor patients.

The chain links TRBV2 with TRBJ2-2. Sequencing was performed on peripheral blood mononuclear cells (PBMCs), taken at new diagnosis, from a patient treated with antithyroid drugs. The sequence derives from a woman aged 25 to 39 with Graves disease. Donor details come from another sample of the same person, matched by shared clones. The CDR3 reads CASTNQTSMYLCASSFGNNGELFF.